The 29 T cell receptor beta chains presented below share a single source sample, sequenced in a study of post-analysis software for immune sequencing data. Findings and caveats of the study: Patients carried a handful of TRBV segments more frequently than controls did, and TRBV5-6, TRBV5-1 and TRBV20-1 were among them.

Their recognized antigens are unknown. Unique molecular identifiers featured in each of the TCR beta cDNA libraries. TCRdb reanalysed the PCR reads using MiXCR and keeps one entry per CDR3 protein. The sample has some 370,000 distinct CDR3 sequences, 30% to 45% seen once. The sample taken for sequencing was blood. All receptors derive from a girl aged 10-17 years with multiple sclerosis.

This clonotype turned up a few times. The CDR3 DNA reads as TGCAGCGTTAGGGGACAGGGGATCTCGCTATACGGCGAGCAGTACTTC. Protein product: CSVRGQGISLYGEQYF. The V call is TRBV29-1, the J call TRBJ2-7, with 10 bases fitting TRBD1. CDR1 is SQVTM, CDR2 ANQGSEA, per germline. J was trimmed by 6 bases and V by 5 bases; bases with no gene match: 16. The CDR3 sequence is 16 residues long.

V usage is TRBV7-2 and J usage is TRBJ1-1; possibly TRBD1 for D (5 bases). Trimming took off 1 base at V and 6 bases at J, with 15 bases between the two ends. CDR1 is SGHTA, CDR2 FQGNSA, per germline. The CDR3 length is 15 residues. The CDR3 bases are TGTGCCAGCAGCTTAGGGGCGACGTTGGGGGCTGAAGCTTTCTTT. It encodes CASSLGATLGAEAFF.

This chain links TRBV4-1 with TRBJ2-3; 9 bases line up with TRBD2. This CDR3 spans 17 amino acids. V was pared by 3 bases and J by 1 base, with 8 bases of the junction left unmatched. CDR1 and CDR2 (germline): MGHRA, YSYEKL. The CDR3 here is CASSHLGASGGTDTQYF. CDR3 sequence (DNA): TGCGCCAGCAGCCACCTAGGGGCTAGCGGGGGCACAGATACGCAGTATTTT.

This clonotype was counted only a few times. CDR3 region: CASSKWTSGGVDNEQFF. In nucleotides, the CDR3 is TGCGCCAGCAGCAAATGGACTAGCGGGGGGGTCGACAATGAGCAGTTCTTC. The chain carries TRBV5-1 and TRBJ2-1; 15 bases agree with TRBD2. Looked up from germline, CDR1 is SGHRS and CDR2 is YFSETQ. The CDR3 spans 17 residues. Losses at the gene ends were 4 bases for V and 5 bases for J; bases not matched to a gene: 7.

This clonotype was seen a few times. The CDR3 coding sequence is TGCAGTGCTAGAGATCAAACAGGGCTAAACGAGCAGTACTTC. This codes for CSARDQTGLNEQYF. The rearrangement joins TRBV20-1 to TRBJ2-7; possibly TRBD1 for D (6 bases). The CDR3 consists of 14 residues. The germline CDR1 and CDR2 sequences are DFQATT and SNEGSKA (reference sequence). V lost 0 bases to trimming and J lost 5 bases, with 14 bases between them.

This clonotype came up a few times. In nucleotides, the CDR3 is TGTGCCAGCAGTGAATACCCCCGGGGGTTACATGAGCAGTTCTTC. Its protein is CASSEYPRGLHEQFF. This chain links TRBV2 with TRBJ2-1; weak D call: TRBD2 (6 bases). V lost 2 bases, J lost 8 bases, and 16 bases lay in between. CDR1 SNHLY and CDR2 FYNNEI come from the germline V gene. The CDR3 sequence is 15 residues long.

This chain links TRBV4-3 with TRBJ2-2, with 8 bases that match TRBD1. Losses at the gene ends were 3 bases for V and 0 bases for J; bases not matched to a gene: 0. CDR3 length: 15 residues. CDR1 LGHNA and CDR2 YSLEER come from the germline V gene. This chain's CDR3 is CASSQDRANTGELFF. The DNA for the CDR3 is TGCGCCAGCAGCCAGGACAGGGCGAACACCGGGGAGCTGTTTTTT.

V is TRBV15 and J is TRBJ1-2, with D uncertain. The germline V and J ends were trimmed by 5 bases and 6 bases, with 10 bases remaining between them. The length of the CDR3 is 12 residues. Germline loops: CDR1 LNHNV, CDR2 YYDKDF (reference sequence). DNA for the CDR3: TGTGCCACCAGCGGGCTTCGCGATGGCTACACCTTC. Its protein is CATSGLRDGYTF.

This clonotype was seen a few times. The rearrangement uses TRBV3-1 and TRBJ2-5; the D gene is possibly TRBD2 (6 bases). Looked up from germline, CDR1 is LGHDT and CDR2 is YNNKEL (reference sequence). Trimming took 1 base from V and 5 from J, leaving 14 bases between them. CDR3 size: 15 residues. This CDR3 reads CASSQAGTSGETQYF. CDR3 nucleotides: TGTGCCAGCAGCCAAGCCGGGACTTCGGGCGAGACCCAGTACTTC.

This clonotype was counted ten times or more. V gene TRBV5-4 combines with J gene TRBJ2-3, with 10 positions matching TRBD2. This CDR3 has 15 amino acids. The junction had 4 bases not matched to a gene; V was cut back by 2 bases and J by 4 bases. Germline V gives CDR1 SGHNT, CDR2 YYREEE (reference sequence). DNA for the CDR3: TGTGCCAGCAGCTTAGGTCTAGCGGGGGCAGATACGCAGTATTTT. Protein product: CASSLGLAGADTQYF.

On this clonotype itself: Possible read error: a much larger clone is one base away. CDR3 sequence reads: CASRPRDTQYF. The CDR3, as DNA: TGTGCCAGCAGGCCCAGAGATACGCAGTATTTT. J is TRBJ2-3 and V is TRBV12-3 or TRBV12-4; D unresolved. CDR3 length: 11 amino acids. Trimming cost V 6 bases and J 5 bases, with 6 bases left between them.

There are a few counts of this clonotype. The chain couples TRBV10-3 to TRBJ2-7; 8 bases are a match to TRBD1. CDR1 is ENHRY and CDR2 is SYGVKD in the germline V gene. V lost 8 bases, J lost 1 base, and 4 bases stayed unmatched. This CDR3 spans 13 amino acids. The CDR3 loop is CAIPGQDSYEQYF. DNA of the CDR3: TGTGCCATCCCGGGACAGGATTCCTACGAGCAGTACTTC.

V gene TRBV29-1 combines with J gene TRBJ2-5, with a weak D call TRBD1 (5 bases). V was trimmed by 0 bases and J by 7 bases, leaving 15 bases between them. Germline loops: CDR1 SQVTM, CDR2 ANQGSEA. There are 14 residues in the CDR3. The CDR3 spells CSVEDPGSGRTQYF. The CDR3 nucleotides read TGCAGCGTTGAAGATCCAGGGTCAGGGCGGACCCAGTACTTC. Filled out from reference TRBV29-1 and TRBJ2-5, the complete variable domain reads SAVISQKPSRDICQRGTSLTIQCQVDSQVTMMFWYRQQPGQSLTLIATANQGSEATYESGFVIDKFPISRPNLTFSTLTVSNMSPEDSSIYLCSVEDPGSGRTQYFGPGTRLLVL.

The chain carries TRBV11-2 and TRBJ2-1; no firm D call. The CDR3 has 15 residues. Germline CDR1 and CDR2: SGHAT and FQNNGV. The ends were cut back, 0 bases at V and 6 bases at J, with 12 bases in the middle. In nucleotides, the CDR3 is TGTGCCAGCAGCTTAGATGGAGTCCGGGTCAATGAGCAGTTCTTC. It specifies CASSLDGVRVNEQFF.

The CDR3 region is CASSQDAEGGQETQYF. Here the CDR3 DNA reads TGTGCCAGCAGCCAAGATGCTGAAGGCGGCCAAGAGACCCAGTACTTC. The chain joins TRBV3-1 to TRBJ2-5; no clear D gene. V was clipped by 0 bases and J by 1 base, with 12 bases between them. CDR3 length: 16 residues. CDR1 LGHDT and CDR2 YNNKEL come from the germline V gene (reference sequence).

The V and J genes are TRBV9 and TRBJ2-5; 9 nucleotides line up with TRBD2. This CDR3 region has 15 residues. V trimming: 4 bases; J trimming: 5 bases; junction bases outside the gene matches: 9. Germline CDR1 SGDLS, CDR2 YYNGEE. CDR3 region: CASSPSGGRLETQYF. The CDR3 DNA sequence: TGTGCCAGCAGCCCCAGCGGGGGGAGGTTGGAGACCCAGTACTTC.

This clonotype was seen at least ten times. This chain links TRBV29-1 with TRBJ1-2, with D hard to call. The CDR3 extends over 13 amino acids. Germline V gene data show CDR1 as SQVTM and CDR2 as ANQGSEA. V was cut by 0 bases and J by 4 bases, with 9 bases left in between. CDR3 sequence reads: CSVEEPTSYGYTF. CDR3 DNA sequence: TGCAGCGTTGAAGAGCCAACCTCCTATGGCTACACCTTC. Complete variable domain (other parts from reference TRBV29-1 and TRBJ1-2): SAVISQKPSRDICQRGTSLTIQCQVDSQVTMMFWYRQQPGQSLTLIATANQGSEATYESGFVIDKFPISRPNLTFSTLTVSNMSPEDSSIYLCSVEEPTSYGYTFGSGTRLTVV.

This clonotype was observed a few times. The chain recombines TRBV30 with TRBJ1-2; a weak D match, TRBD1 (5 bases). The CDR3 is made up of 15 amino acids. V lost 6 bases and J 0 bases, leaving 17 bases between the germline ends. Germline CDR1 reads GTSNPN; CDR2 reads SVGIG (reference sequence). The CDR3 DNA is TGTGCCTGTCCCTTGCCCGGGACGGCTAACTATGGCTACACCTTC. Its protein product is CACPLPGTANYGYTF.

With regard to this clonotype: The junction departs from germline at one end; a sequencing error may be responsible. The CDR3 protein is CATSSFTGTGANVLIF. CDR3 bases: TGTGCCACCAGCAGTTTTACTGGGACCGGGGCCAACGTCCTGATTTTC. The chain combines TRBV15 with TRBJ2-6; D possibly matches TRBD1 or TRBD2 (5 bases each). The germline V gene has CDR1 LNHNV and CDR2 YYDKDF (reference sequence). The CDR3 is 16 residues long.

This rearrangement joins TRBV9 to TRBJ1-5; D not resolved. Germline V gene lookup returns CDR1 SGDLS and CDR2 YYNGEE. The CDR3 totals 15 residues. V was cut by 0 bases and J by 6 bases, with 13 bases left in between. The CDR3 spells CASSVGPGDSQPQHF. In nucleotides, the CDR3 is TGTGCCAGCAGCGTAGGACCTGGGGATAGTCAGCCCCAGCATTTT.

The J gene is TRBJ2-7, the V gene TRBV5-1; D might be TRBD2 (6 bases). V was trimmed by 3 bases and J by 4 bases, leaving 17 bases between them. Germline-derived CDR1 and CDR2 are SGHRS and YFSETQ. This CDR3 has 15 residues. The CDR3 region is CASSSGTIGGYEQYF. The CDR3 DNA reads TGCGCCAGCAGCTCAGGAACCATCGGAGGGTACGAGCAGTACTTC.

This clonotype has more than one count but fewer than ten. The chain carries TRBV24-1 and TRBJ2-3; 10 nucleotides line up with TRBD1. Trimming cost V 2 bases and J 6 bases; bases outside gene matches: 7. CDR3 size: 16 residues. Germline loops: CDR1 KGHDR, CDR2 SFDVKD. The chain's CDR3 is CATSDSSGTGDDTQYF. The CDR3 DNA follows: TGTGCCACCAGTGATTCCTCCGGGACAGGGGACGATACGCAGTATTTT.

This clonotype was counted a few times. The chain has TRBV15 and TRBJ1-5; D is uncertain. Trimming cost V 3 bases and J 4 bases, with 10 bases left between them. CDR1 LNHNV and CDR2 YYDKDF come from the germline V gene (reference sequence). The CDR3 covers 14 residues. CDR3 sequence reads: CATSSEAENQPQHF. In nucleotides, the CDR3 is TGTGCCACCAGCAGTGAGGCAGAAAATCAGCCCCAGCATTTT.

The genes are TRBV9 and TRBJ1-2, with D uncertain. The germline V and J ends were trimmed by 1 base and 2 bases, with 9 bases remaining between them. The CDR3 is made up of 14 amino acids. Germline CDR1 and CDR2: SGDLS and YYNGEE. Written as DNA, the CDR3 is TGTGCCAGCAGCGTAAGTCAGAAGAACTATGGCTACACCTTC. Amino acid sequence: CASSVSQKNYGYTF.

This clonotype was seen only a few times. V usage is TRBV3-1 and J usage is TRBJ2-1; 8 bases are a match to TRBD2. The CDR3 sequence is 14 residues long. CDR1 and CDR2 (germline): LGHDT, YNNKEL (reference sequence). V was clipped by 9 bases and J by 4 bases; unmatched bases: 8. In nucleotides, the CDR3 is TGTGCCAGTGCAGCTTCGGGGGGGTACAATGAGCAGTTCTTC. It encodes CASAASGGYNEQFF.

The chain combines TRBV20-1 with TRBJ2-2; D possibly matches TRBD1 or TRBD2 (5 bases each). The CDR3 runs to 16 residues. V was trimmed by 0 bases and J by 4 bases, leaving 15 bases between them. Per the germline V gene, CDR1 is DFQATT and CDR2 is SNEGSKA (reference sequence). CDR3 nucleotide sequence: TGCAGTGCTAGAGACCCCTCGAGGGGAATCACCGGGGAGCTGTTTTTT. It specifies CSARDPSRGITGELFF.

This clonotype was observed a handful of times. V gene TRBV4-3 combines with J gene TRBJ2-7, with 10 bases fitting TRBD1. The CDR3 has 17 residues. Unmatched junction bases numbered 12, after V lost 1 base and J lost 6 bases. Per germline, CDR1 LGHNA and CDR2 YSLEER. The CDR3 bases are TGCGCCAGCAGCCAAGTCCATGGACAGGGGGTTTTTGGCGAGCAGTACTTC. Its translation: CASSQVHGQGVFGEQYF.

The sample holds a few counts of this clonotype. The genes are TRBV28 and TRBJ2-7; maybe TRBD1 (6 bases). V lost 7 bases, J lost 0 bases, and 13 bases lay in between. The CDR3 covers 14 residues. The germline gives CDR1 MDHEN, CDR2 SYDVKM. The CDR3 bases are TGTGCCAGCACTATGGACAGTTACTCCTACGAGCAGTACTTC. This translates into CASTMDSYSYEQYF. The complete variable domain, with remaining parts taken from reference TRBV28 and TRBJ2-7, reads DVKVTQSSRYLVKRTGEKVFLECVQDMDHENMFWYRQDPGLGLRLIYFSYDVKMKEKGDIPEGYSVSREKKERFSLILESASTNQTSMYLCASTMDSYSYEQYFGPGTRLTVT.

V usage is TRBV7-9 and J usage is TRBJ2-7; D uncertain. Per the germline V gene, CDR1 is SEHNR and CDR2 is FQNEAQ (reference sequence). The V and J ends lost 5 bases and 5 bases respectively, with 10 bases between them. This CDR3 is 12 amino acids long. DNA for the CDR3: TGTGCCAGCAGCAAAGAGTCCCACGAGCAGTACTTC. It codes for CASSKESHEQYF.